One sample yielded the 27 T cell receptor beta chains listed below, sequenced in a study of blood T cell repertoires in COVID-19. Assay used: immunoSEQ multiplex PCR; TCRdb lists only in-frame clones, some missing. The table shows some 96,000 clones, with roughly 87% occurring only once. The source material was peripheral blood. All receptors derive from a young man in a cohort sampled during active COVID-19.

The table lists this clone with a few counts. The chain employs TRBV25-1 and TRBJ1-6, with 8 nucleotides matching TRBD1. The CDR3 has 14 amino acids. The V segment lost 5 bases and the J segment 10 bases; nucleotides outside the gene matches: 7. Looked up from germline, CDR1 is MGHDK and CDR2 is SYGVNS. CDR3 DNA: TGTGCCAGCAGTCCGGACAGGGTCGGCTCACCCCTCCACTTT. Its protein is CASSPDRVGSPLHF.

The chain couples TRBV19 to TRBJ2-4; 7 bases are a match to TRBD2. The length of the CDR3 is 16 residues. The trim removed 1 base at V and 1 base at J, leaving 4 bases unmatched. Germline CDR1 is LNHDA and CDR2 is SQIVND (reference sequence). The CDR3 region is CASSIGGGLAKNIQYF. The CDR3 nucleotides read TGTGCCAGTAGTATAGGGGGGGGTCTGGCCAAAAACATTCAGTACTTC.

In its sample, this clone was seen once. Here the CDR3 reads CASSLQGAPLEGYTF. Here the CDR3 DNA reads TGTGCCAGCAGTCTACAGGGGGCGCCCCTGGAAGGCTACACCTTC. The rearrangement uses TRBV27 and TRBJ1-2, with 9 bases identical to TRBD1. The junction had 12 bases not matched to a gene; V was cut back by 5 bases and J by 8 bases. The CDR3 is 15 residues long. CDR1 and CDR2 from the germline V gene are MNHEY and SMNVEV (reference sequence).

The chain employs TRBV28 and TRBJ1-4; D gene uncertain. Trimming took off 2 bases at V and 4 bases at J, with 8 bases between the two ends. Germline assignment: CDR1 MDHEN and CDR2 SYDVKM. The CDR3 is 14 amino acids. For the CDR3, the DNA is TGTGCCAGCAGTTTAATACAGATTAATGAAAAACTGTTTTTT. Protein sequence: CASSLIQINEKLFF. The entire variable domain, with the rest obtained from reference TRBV28 and TRBJ1-4, is as follows: DVKVTQSSRYLVKRTGEKVFLECVQDMDHENMFWYRQDPGLGLRLIYFSYDVKMKEKGDIPEGYSVSREKKERFSLILESASTNQTSMYLCASSLIQINEKLFFGSGTQLSVL.

The chain has TRBV2 and TRBJ2-7, with a weak D call TRBD2 (6 bases). Trimming removed 6 bases at V and 2 bases at J, with 14 bases between. The CDR3 totals 14 residues. CDR1 is SNHLY and CDR2 is FYNNEI in the germline V gene. CDR3 in DNA: TGTGCCAGCAGATCGCACGGGGGAACCTACGAGCAGTACTTC. Its protein product is CASRSHGGTYEQYF.

As for this clone: At one end, the junction sequence differs from germline, possibly due to a read error. J is TRBJ2-3 and V is TRBV5-4; D unclear. Germline V gives CDR1 SGHNT, CDR2 YYREEE (reference sequence). CDR3 length: 12 residues. This chain's CDR3 is CASSPSTDTQYF. CDR3 sequence (DNA): TGTGCCAGCAGCCCGAGCACGGATACGCAGTATTTT.

The chain joins TRBV6-6 to TRBJ1-1; the D gene is possibly TRBD1 (5 bases). There are 14 residues in the CDR3. V was trimmed by 6 bases and J by 5 bases, leaving 16 bases between them. Germline V gene sequence: CDR1 MNHNY, CDR2 SVGAGI (reference sequence). CDR3 bases: TGTGCCAGCAGAATTGGCGGGACCGGGACTGAAGCTTTCTTT. This codes for CASRIGGTGTEAFF.

The V call is TRBV27, the J call TRBJ2-1, with 7 bases lining up with TRBD1. The germline CDR1 and CDR2 sequences are MNHEY and SMNVEV (reference sequence). The CDR3 length is 14 residues. V gave up 6 bases and J gave up 6 bases; unmatched junction bases: 8. CDR3 nucleotides: TGTGCCAGCAGAAATCGGCCAGGGGGCAATGAGCAGTTCTTC. This encodes CASRNRPGGNEQFF.

The gene calls are TRBV9 and TRBJ2-1; D may be TRBD1 (5 bases). This CDR3 is 14 amino acids long. Deletions cut 3 bases from V and 4 bases from J, with 11 bases between. Germline V gene data show CDR1 as SGDLS and CDR2 as YYNGEE. The DNA of the CDR3 is TGTGCCAGCAGCGGACAGAGGAATTACAATGAGCAGTTCTTC. Translated, it gives CASSGQRNYNEQFF.

This clone was found a few times. The chain joins TRBV19 to TRBJ2-2, with D maybe TRBD1 (5 bases). The CDR3 has 14 residues. Germline V gene data show CDR1 as LNHDA and CDR2 as SQIVND (reference sequence). CDR3 sequence reads: CATLSGRVTGELFF. The DNA of the CDR3 is TGTGCTACGCTTTCAGGCAGGGTCACCGGGGAGCTGTTTTTT.

This clone was observed a handful of times. The chain joins TRBV12-3 or TRBV12-4 to TRBJ1-5; no clear D gene. There are 12 residues in the CDR3. V was trimmed by 8 bases and J by 5 bases, leaving 10 bases between them. The CDR3 coding sequence is TGTGCCAGCCGACGGGGAGATCAGCCCCAGCATTTT. Its translation: CASRRGDQPQHF.

This chain uses TRBV7-2 with TRBJ1-2; 10 positions match TRBD1. The germline V gene has CDR1 SGHTA and CDR2 FQGNSA. Losses at the gene ends were 5 bases for V and 7 bases for J; bases not matched to a gene: 16. This CDR3 is built from 17 residues. The DNA of the CDR3 is TGTGCCAGCAGCCCCGGAAACCCCGGGACAGGGGCGTTTGGCTACACCTTC. Its protein is CASSPGNPGTGAFGYTF.

This chain uses TRBV29-1 with TRBJ2-1; tentative D call: TRBD1 (5 bases). The CDR3 consists of 11 residues. Germline CDR1 SQVTM, CDR2 ANQGSEA. The CDR3: CSDRQYNEQFF. CDR3 nucleotides: TGCAGTGACCGACAGTACAATGAGCAGTTCTTC.

This chain links TRBV5-1 with TRBJ2-5; D possibly corresponds to TRBD1 (5 bases). The ends were cut back, 0 bases at V and 2 bases at J, with 5 bases in the middle. Germline V gives CDR1 SGHRS, CDR2 YFSETQ. The CDR3 runs 13 residues. The CDR3 sequence: CASSLEGQETQYF. The CDR3 DNA reads TGCGCCAGCAGCTTGGAGGGGCAAGAGACCCAGTACTTC.

The J gene is TRBJ1-2, the V gene TRBV5-8; D call uncertain. The germline gives CDR1 SGHTS, CDR2 YDEGEE. V dropped 8 bases and J dropped 8 bases, with 13 bases sitting between them. The CDR3 runs to 11 residues. The chain's CDR3 is CARPRSNGYTF. The CDR3 nucleotides are TGTGCCAGGCCGAGGTCGAACGGCTACACCTTC.

This clone was recorded a few times. V gene TRBV7-9 combines with J gene TRBJ2-5; 9 positions match TRBD2. The CDR3 totals 15 residues. V lost 5 bases and J lost 3; bases outside the gene matches: 7. The germline V gene has CDR1 SEHNR and CDR2 FQNEAQ (reference sequence). The CDR3 protein is CASSPGGGGKETQYF. CDR3 DNA: TGTGCCAGCAGCCCCGGCGGGGGGGGGAAAGAGACCCAGTACTTC.

V gene TRBV20-1 combines with J gene TRBJ2-3; TRBD2 might be the D (6 bases). The germline CDR1 and CDR2 sequences are DFQATT and SNEGSKA (reference sequence). Trimming stripped 3 bases from V and 3 bases from J, with 19 bases between. The length of the CDR3 is 16 residues. CDR3: CSASKSGAGRTDTQYF. In DNA, the CDR3 is TGCAGTGCTAGTAAATCCGGGGCAGGGAGGACAGATACGCAGTATTTT.

This clone showed up just once. The chain combines TRBV29-1 with TRBJ1-1, with 8 bases fitting TRBD1. Trimming took 7 bases from V and 5 from J; bases not matched to a gene: 9. Germline V lookup: CDR1 SQVTM, CDR2 ANQGSEA. The CDR3 loop spans 13 amino acids. The CDR3 is CSGTGLGRTEAFF. CDR3 in DNA: TGCAGCGGGACAGGGTTGGGGCGGACTGAAGCTTTCTTT. Drawing the rest from reference TRBV29-1 and TRBJ1-1, the complete variable domain is SAVISQKPSRDICQRGTSLTIQCQVDSQVTMMFWYRQQPGQSLTLIATANQGSEATYESGFVIDKFPISRPNLTFSTLTVSNMSPEDSSIYLCSGTGLGRTEAFFGQGTRLTVV.

The gene calls are TRBV4-1 and TRBJ2-4; D call uncertain. V lost 0 bases and J 0 bases, leaving 3 bases between the germline ends. This CDR3 has 14 residues. Germline CDR1 MGHRA, CDR2 YSYEKL. The CDR3, as DNA: TGCGCCAGCAGCCAAGACCTAGCCAAAAACATTCAGTACTTC. It codes for CASSQDLAKNIQYF.

The rearrangement uses TRBV19 and TRBJ1-4; no reliable D call. This CDR3 has 15 amino acids. The V gene lost 5 bases and the J gene lost 7 bases, with 17 bases spanning the gap. Germline V lookup: CDR1 LNHDA, CDR2 SQIVND (reference sequence). The CDR3 coding sequence is TGTGCCAGTAGTTCCGCTGGAGGGAGTCGTGAAAAACTGTTTTTT. Protein sequence: CASSSAGGSREKLFF.

CDR3 loop: CASSSWTVMGVETQYF. CDR3 in DNA: TGTGCCAGCAGCTCCTGGACTGTCATGGGCGTCGAGACCCAGTACTTC. The chain recombines TRBV7-9 with TRBJ2-5; tentative D call: TRBD2 (5 bases). The germline V and J ends were trimmed by 4 bases and 5 bases, with 20 bases remaining between them. Looked up from germline, CDR1 is SEHNR and CDR2 is FQNEAQ (reference sequence). The CDR3 sequence is 16 residues long. Full variable domain (missing parts from reference TRBV7-9 and TRBJ2-5): DTGVSQNPRHKITKRGQNVTFRCDPISEHNRLYWYRQTLGQGPEFLTYFQNEAQLEKSRLLSDRFSAERPKGSFSTLEIQRTEQGDSAMYLCASSSWTVMGVETQYFGPGTRLLVL.

The chain is built from TRBV5-4 and TRBJ2-3, with 10 bases aligning to TRBD2. V dropped 4 bases and J dropped 6; count of bases not matched to a gene: 8. Germline V CDR1 and CDR2: SGHNT, YYREEE (reference sequence). The CDR3 extends over 15 amino acids. CDR3 loop: CASSPAGGRGDTQYF. The CDR3 nucleotides are TGTGCCAGCAGCCCAGCGGGGGGGCGTGGGGATACGCAGTATTTT.

The V and J genes are TRBV2 and TRBJ2-5; the D gene is possibly TRBD1 (5 bases). The V end lost 5 bases, the J end lost 4 bases, and 14 bases lay between the germline ends. Per germline, CDR1 SNHLY and CDR2 FYNNEI. The CDR3 is 14 amino acids. The CDR3 reads CASSLETVRETQYF. CDR3 DNA sequence: TGTGCCAGCAGTCTAGAGACAGTTAGAGAGACCCAGTACTTC.

The chain carries TRBV27 and TRBJ2-3; possibly TRBD1 for D (6 bases). Germline assignment: CDR1 MNHEY and CDR2 SMNVEV (reference sequence). V lost 8 bases to trimming and J lost 3 bases, with 24 bases between them. The CDR3 totals 17 residues. The CDR3: CASYGQGYRDGTDTQYF. The CDR3 region has the DNA TGTGCCAGCTATGGCCAGGGTTACAGGGATGGGACAGATACGCAGTATTTT.

Details on this clone: Relative to the germline gene, one junction end is altered; a read error may explain this. The J gene is TRBJ2-1, the V gene TRBV11-3; 7 nucleotides agree with TRBD2. Germline V gives CDR1 SGHNT, CDR2 YENEEA. CDR3 length: 11 amino acids. CDR3 nucleotides: TGTGCCAGCAGCTTGGGAGGGCGGGAAGTCTTC. It yields the protein CASSLGGREVF.

This clone showed up just once. The chain links TRBV11-2 to TRBJ2-3, with D unresolved. The ends were cut back, 5 bases at V and 4 bases at J, with 13 bases in the middle. Germline V lookup: CDR1 SGHAT, CDR2 FQNNGV. This CDR3 is 14 amino acids long. CDR3 nucleotide sequence: TGTGCCAGCAGCCCCCGGGTAGCCTCAGATACGCAGTATTTT. This gives the protein CASSPRVASDTQYF.

There are many counts of this clone. V is TRBV6-6 and J is TRBJ1-5, with 7 bases matching TRBD1. CDR3 length equals 16 residues. The ends lost 5 bases at V and 0 bases at J; junction bases unmatched: 7. Looked up from germline, CDR1 is MNHNY and CDR2 is SVGAGI (reference sequence). The CDR3 DNA is TGTGCCAGCAGTCGAACGGACAGGAATAGCAATCAGCCCCAGCATTTT. Its protein product is CASSRTDRNSNQPQHF.